Listed here are 24 T cell receptor beta chains from one sample, sequenced in a study of CD8 T cells in Susac syndrome. After extraction with the RNeasy kit, roughly 0.5 to 1 ug of the RNA was reverse transcribed using random hexamers. TCRdb passed the immunoSEQ multiplex PCR reads through MiXCR, listing each CDR3 protein once. Of about 210,000 distinct CDR3 sequences in the sample, roughly 96% are singletons; the top ten hold 0.095%. Sequencing used CD4+ T cells from PBMCs. Every receptor here comes from a human donor with multiple sclerosis.

The V gene is TRBV27, the J gene TRBJ2-1; no definite D call. The germline V gene encodes CDR1 MNHEY and CDR2 SMNVEV (reference sequence). Deletions cut 6 bases from V and 5 bases from J, with 11 bases between. The CDR3 sequence is 13 residues long. The DNA for the CDR3 is TGTGCCAGCAGAGGTGCAGTGGACAATGAGCAGTTCTTC. This sequence encodes CASRGAVDNEQFF.

The chain is built from TRBV5-6 and TRBJ2-3; 15 bases are a match to TRBD2. V lost 4 bases to trimming and J lost 0 bases; unmatched junction nucleotides: 15. This CDR3 contains 21 residues. From germline, CDR1 is SGHDT and CDR2 YYEEEE. DNA of the CDR3: TGTGCCAGCAGCCTTGATCCCCGGACTAGCGGGAGGGCATCTAGCACAGATACGCAGTATTTT. Translating it yields CASSLDPRTSGRASSTDTQYF.

V gene TRBV5-1 combines with J gene TRBJ2-3, with a weak D call TRBD2 (6 bases). Germline CDR1 and CDR2: SGHRS and YFSETQ. The CDR3 has 13 amino acids. The ends were cut back, 1 base at V and 9 bases at J, with 12 bases in the middle. CDR3 loop: CASSLRGEDTQYF. As DNA, the CDR3 is TGCGCCAGCAGCTTGCGCGGGGAGGACACGCAGTATTTT.

This chain connects TRBV7-2 to TRBJ2-2; tentatively, D is TRBD1 (5 bases). CDR1 SGHTA and CDR2 FQGNSA come from the germline V gene. The CDR3 spans 16 residues. V was cut by 5 bases and J by 1 base, with 14 bases left in between. The CDR3 sequence: CASSQRGTVNTGELFF. The CDR3 bases are TGTGCCAGCAGCCAAAGGGGAACGGTGAACACCGGGGAGCTGTTTTTT.

This chain uses TRBV7-9 with TRBJ1-1; weak D call: TRBD1 (5 bases). Germline V gives CDR1 SEHNR, CDR2 FQNEAQ (reference sequence). V was shortened by 5 bases and J by 6 bases, with 16 bases between the two germline ends. This CDR3 contains 14 residues. The CDR3 coding sequence is TGTGCCAGCAGCCCCCAGGGTAAAGGCGCTGAAGCTTTCTTT. Translation gives CASSPQGKGAEAFF.

V usage is TRBV12-3 or TRBV12-4 and J usage is TRBJ2-3, with 7 bases fitting TRBD1. The J segment lost 9 bases and the V segment lost 6 bases, leaving 15 bases of the junction unmatched. The CDR3 length is 15 residues. The chain's CDR3 is CASRSIKQGRETQYF. CDR3 nucleotide sequence: TGTGCCAGCAGATCAATTAAACAGGGGAGAGAGACGCAGTATTTT.

The chain combines TRBV3-1 with TRBJ2-1, with D unresolved. V was pared by 5 bases and J by 7 bases, with 9 bases between. This CDR3 has 12 residues. CDR1 is LGHDT, CDR2 YNNKEL, per germline (reference sequence). CDR3 amino acids: CASSAPRNEQFF. The CDR3 nucleotides are TGTGCCAGCAGCGCCCCACGGAATGAGCAGTTCTTC.

The chain employs TRBV29-1 and TRBJ2-1, with D uncertain. Germline V gene data show CDR1 as SQVTM and CDR2 as ANQGSEA. The CDR3 runs 12 residues. V was trimmed by 4 bases and J by 5 bases, leaving 9 bases between them. CDR3 nucleotides: TGCAGCGTTGTCAGATCCGACAATGAGCAGTTCTTC. Protein product: CSVVRSDNEQFF.

This clonotype is a singleton in its sample. This chain links TRBV5-1 with TRBJ2-4, with D possibly matching TRBD2 (5 bases). Trimming stripped 0 bases from V and 8 bases from J, with 15 bases between. Germline V gene data show CDR1 as SGHRS and CDR2 as YFSETQ. The CDR3 runs to 15 residues. The CDR3 DNA is TGCGCCAGCAGCTTGGGTTTAGTGGGAGCGGACATTCAGTACTTC. Protein: CASSLGLVGADIQYF.

This clonotype has just a few counts. The gene calls are TRBV2 and TRBJ1-5; D is unclear. V lost 3 bases and J lost 2, with 5 bases in between. Germline V gene sequence: CDR1 SNHLY, CDR2 FYNNEI. The CDR3 has 13 residues. In DNA, the CDR3 is TGTGCCAGCAGTGATAGAGGCAATCAGCCCCAGCATTTT. Protein sequence: CASSDRGNQPQHF.

The CDR3 DNA sequence: TGTGCCAGCAGCCTAGGGGCCTCCGGGGAGCTGTTTTTT. It encodes CASSLGASGELFF. This chain connects TRBV3-1 to TRBJ2-2; D might be TRBD1 (5 bases). The CDR3 loop spans 13 amino acids. Trimming left V 4 bases short and J 6 bases short, with 9 bases between. CDR1 is LGHDT and CDR2 is YNNKEL in the germline V gene (reference sequence).

This clonotype is a singleton in its sample. The chain employs TRBV7-9 and TRBJ1-1, with no clear D. CDR3 size: 14 residues. Germline V CDR1 and CDR2: SEHNR, FQNEAQ (reference sequence). V was cut by 5 bases and J by 0 bases, with 10 bases left in between. This CDR3 reads CASSREEVNTEAFF. DNA for the CDR3: TGTGCCAGCAGCAGGGAGGAGGTGAACACTGAAGCTTTCTTT.

The gene calls are TRBV7-9 and TRBJ2-2, with D uncertain. This CDR3 comprises 15 residues. V was shortened by 5 bases and J by 0 bases, with 10 bases between the two germline ends. Germline values: CDR1 SEHNR, CDR2 FQNEAQ (reference sequence). The DNA for the CDR3 is TGTGCCAGCAGCCCTCAGGCAGCGAACACCGGGGAGCTGTTTTTT. It is translated as CASSPQAANTGELFF.

The chain has TRBV28 and TRBJ2-7, with D maybe TRBD1 (6 bases). The CDR3 is 13 residues long. V dropped 5 bases and J dropped 7 bases, with 15 bases sitting between them. Germline V lookup: CDR1 MDHEN, CDR2 SYDVKM. DNA of the CDR3: TGTGCCAGCAGTCCAGGACAGAGCGAGGAGCAGTACTTC. This encodes CASSPGQSEEQYF.

The genes are TRBV20-1 and TRBJ2-7; 7 positions agree with TRBD1. Germline V lookup: CDR1 DFQATT, CDR2 SNEGSKA (reference sequence). The CDR3 consists of 14 residues. The V and J ends lost 1 base and 2 bases, in that order; junction bases with no gene match: 5. This CDR3 is CSARVRGQPYEQYF. CDR3 sequence (DNA): TGCAGTGCTAGAGTCAGGGGACAGCCCTACGAGCAGTACTTC.

DNA of the CDR3: TGCAGTGCTAGAAGGGAGGGTGAAGCTTTCTTT. This sequence encodes CSARREGEAFF. This chain links TRBV20-1 with TRBJ1-1; D gene uncertain. The CDR3 extends over 11 amino acids. CDR1 DFQATT and CDR2 SNEGSKA come from the germline V gene (reference sequence). Trimming removed 2 bases at V and 7 bases at J, with 8 bases between.

The chain recombines TRBV12-3 or TRBV12-4 with TRBJ1-1; a weak D match, TRBD1 (5 bases). The CDR3 sequence is 14 residues long. Trimming shortened V by 6 bases and J by 6 bases, and 17 bases separated the two germline ends. CDR3 in DNA: TGTGCCAGCAGAGCCAGGGAGAGGGGACCTGAAGCTTTCTTT. Translation: CASRARERGPEAFF.

The CDR3 region is CASSLGGRTIDTQYF. CDR3 sequence (DNA): TGTGCCAGCAGCTTAGGCGGGAGGACGATAGATACGCAGTATTTT. This chain connects TRBV7-3 to TRBJ2-3; 8 positions match TRBD2. Germline CDR1 SGHTA, CDR2 FQGTGA. The CDR3 is 15 amino acids. The V gene end was trimmed by 2 bases and the J gene end by 5 bases; junction bases not matched to a gene: 6.

The rearrangement uses TRBV5-4 and TRBJ2-1, with TRBD2 matching 11 bases. This CDR3 spans 18 amino acids. J gave up 6 bases and V 1 base, and 12 bases lay outside the gene matches. Germline V CDR1 and CDR2: SGHNT, YYREEE (reference sequence). In DNA form, the CDR3 reads TGTGCCAGCAGCTTGTGGGTAGCGGGGGGGCAAAAGGGCAATGAGCAGTTCTTC. Encoded protein: CASSLWVAGGQKGNEQFF.

The gene calls are TRBV5-1 and TRBJ2-3, with D unclear. This CDR3 is 14 amino acids long. V lost 0 bases to trimming and J lost 4 bases, with 9 bases between them. The germline V gene has CDR1 SGHRS and CDR2 YFSETQ. The CDR3 spells CASSLAWGSDTQYF. The CDR3 DNA is TGCGCCAGCAGCTTGGCATGGGGATCAGATACGCAGTATTTT.

In its sample, this clonotype was seen once. The chain links TRBV19 to TRBJ1-1; possibly TRBD1 for D (5 bases). Trimming shortened V by 5 bases and J by 0 bases, and 13 bases separated the two germline ends. The germline gives CDR1 LNHDA, CDR2 SQIVND (reference sequence). There are 15 residues in the CDR3. In DNA form, the CDR3 reads TGTGCCAGTAGTGTACTACCAGGGATGAACACTGAAGCTTTCTTT. Its translation is CASSVLPGMNTEAFF.

The chain combines TRBV25-1 with TRBJ1-6; D uncertain. V lost 3 bases to trimming and J lost 7 bases, with 16 bases between them. Germline-derived CDR1 and CDR2 are MGHDK and SYGVNS. This CDR3 comprises 16 residues. The CDR3 coding sequence is TGTGCCAGCAGTGACGACGAGACGGCTAACAATTCACCCCTCCACTTT. This gives the protein CASSDDETANNSPLHF.

The rearrangement links TRBV23-1 to TRBJ1-2, with D possibly being TRBD1 (5 bases). TRBV23-1 is an ORF for which the function is uncertain. The CDR3 extends over 17 amino acids. V was shortened by 4 bases and J by 4 bases, with 22 bases between the two germline ends. CDR3 loop: CASSPGRRGPVVYGYTF. The CDR3 DNA is TGCGCCAGCAGTCCGGGACGAAGGGGCCCAGTGGTCTATGGCTACACCTTC.

The chain recombines TRBV10-3 with TRBJ2-3; D is undetermined. This CDR3 region has 12 residues. Germline CDR1 is ENHRY and CDR2 is SYGVKD. V lost 0 bases and J lost 6, with 4 bases in between. DNA for the CDR3: TGTGCCATCAGTGAGTCCGGGGATACGCAGTATTTT. Protein product: CAISESGDTQYF.